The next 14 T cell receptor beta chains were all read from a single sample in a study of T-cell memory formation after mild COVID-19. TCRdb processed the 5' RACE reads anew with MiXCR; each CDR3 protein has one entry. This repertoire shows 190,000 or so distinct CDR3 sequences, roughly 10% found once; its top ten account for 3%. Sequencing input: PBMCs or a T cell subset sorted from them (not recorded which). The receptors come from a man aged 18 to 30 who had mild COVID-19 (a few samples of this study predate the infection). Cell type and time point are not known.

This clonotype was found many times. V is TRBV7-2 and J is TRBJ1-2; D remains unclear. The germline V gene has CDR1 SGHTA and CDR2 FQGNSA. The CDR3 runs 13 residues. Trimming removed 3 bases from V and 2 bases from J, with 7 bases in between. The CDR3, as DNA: TGTGCCAGCAGCTTGGTCGGCAACTATGGCTACACCTTC. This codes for CASSLVGNYGYTF.

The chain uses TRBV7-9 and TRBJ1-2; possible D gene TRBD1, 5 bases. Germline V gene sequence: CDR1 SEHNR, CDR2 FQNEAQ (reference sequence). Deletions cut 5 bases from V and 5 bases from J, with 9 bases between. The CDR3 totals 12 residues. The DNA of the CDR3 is TGTGCCAGCAGCAAGACAGCTTATGGCTACACCTTC. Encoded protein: CASSKTAYGYTF. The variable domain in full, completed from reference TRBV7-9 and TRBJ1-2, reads DTGVSQNPRHKITKRGQNVTFRCDPISEHNRLYWYRQTLGQGPEFLTYFQNEAQLEKSRLLSDRFSAERPKGSFSTLEIQRTEQGDSAMYLCASSKTAYGYTFGSGTRLTVV.

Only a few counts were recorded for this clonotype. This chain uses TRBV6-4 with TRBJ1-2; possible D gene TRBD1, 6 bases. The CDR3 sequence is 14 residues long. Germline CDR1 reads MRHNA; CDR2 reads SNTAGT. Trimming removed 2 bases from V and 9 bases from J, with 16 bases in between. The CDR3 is CASSDPDRRGSYTF. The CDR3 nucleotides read TGTGCCAGCAGTGACCCAGACAGGCGCGGGAGCTACACCTTC.

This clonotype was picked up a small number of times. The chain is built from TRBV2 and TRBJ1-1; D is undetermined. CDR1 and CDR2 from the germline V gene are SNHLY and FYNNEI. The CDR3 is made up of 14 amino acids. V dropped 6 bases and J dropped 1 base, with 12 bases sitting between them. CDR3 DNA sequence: TGTGCCAGCAGCGCAATGACTGAGAACACTGAAGCTTTCTTT. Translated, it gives CASSAMTENTEAFF.

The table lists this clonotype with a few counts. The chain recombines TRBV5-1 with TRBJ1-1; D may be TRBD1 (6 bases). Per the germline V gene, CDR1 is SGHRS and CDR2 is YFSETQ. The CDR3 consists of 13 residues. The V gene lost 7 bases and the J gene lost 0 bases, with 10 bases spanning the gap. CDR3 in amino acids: CASREGVNTEAFF. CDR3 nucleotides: TGCGCCAGCCGGGAGGGGGTGAACACTGAAGCTTTCTTT.

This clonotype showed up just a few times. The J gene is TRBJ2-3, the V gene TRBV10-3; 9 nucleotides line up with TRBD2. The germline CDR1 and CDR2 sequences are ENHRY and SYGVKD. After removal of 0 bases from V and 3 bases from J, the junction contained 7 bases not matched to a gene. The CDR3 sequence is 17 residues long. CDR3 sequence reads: CAISESTAGGGTDTQYF. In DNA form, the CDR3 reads TGTGCCATCAGTGAGTCGACAGCGGGGGGCGGGACAGATACGCAGTATTTT.

The CDR3: CASSLSGRFGYTF. CDR3 DNA sequence: TGTGCCAGCAGCTTGTCAGGGAGGTTTGGCTACACCTTC. This chain connects TRBV5-4 to TRBJ1-2; perhaps TRBD1 as D (5 bases). V was shortened by 1 base and J by 7 bases, with 11 bases between the two germline ends. Germline V gene lookup returns CDR1 SGHNT and CDR2 YYREEE (reference sequence). The CDR3 sequence is 13 residues long.

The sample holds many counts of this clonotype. CDR3 sequence (DNA): TGTGCCAGCAGTTTGACCGGACTGTATGGCTACACCTTC. It is translated as CASSLTGLYGYTF. The chain uses TRBV27 and TRBJ1-2, with D hard to call. V dropped 3 bases and J dropped 5 bases, with 10 bases sitting between them. This CDR3 region has 13 residues. Germline V gene lookup returns CDR1 MNHEY and CDR2 SMNVEV (reference sequence).

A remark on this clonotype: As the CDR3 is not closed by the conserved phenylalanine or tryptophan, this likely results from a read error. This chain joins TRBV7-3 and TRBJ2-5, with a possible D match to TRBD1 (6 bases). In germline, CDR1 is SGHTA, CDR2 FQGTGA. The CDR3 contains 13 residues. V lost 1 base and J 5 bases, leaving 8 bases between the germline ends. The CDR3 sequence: CASSLNRAETQYL. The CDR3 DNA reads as TGTGCCAGCAGCTTAAACAGGGCGGAGACCCAGTACTTA.

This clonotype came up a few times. CDR3 sequence: CASSSLGRGGKSDTQYF. In nucleotides, the CDR3 is TGTGCCAGCAGCTCCCTCGGGAGAGGGGGCAAATCAGATACGCAGTATTTT. V usage is TRBV7-8 and J usage is TRBJ2-3; the D gene is possibly TRBD1 (7 bases). This CDR3 comprises 17 residues. CDR1 and CDR2 from the germline V gene are SGHVS and FQNEAQ. Trimming stripped 4 bases from V and 4 bases from J, with 21 bases between. Using reference TRBV7-8 and TRBJ2-3 for the parts outside the CDR3, the full variable domain is GAGVSQSPRYKVAKRGQDVALRCDPISGHVSLFWYQQALGQGPEFLTYFQNEAQLDKSGLPSDRFFAERPEGSVSTLKIQRTQQEDSAVYLCASSSLGRGGKSDTQYFGPGTRLTVL.

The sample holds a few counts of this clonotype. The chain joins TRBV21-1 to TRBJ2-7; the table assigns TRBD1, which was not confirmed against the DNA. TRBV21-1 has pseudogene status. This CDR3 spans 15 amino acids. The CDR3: CASSRRGTHPYEQYF. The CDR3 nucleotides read TGTGCCAGCAGCAGAAGAGGGACCCACCCCTACGAGCAGTACTTC.

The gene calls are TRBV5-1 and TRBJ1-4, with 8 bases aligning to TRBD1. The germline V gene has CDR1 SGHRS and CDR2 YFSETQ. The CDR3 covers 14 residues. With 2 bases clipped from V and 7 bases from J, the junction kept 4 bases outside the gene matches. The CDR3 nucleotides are TGCGCCAGCAGCTTCTCAGGGGGCGGTGAAAAACTGTTTTTT. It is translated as CASSFSGGGEKLFF.

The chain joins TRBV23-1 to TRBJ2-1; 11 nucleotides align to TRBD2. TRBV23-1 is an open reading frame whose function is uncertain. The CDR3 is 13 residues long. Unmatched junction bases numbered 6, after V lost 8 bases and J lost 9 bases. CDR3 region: CASASGGNTEQFF. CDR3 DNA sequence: TGCGCCAGCGCTAGCGGGGGGAACACTGAGCAGTTCTTC.

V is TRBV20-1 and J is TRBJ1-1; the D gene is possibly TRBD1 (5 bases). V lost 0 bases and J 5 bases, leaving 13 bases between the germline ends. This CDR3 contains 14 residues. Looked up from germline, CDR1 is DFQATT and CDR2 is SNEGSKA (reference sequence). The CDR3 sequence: CSARDPGTMTEAFF. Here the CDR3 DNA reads TGCAGTGCTAGAGACCCCGGGACGATGACTGAAGCTTTCTTT.